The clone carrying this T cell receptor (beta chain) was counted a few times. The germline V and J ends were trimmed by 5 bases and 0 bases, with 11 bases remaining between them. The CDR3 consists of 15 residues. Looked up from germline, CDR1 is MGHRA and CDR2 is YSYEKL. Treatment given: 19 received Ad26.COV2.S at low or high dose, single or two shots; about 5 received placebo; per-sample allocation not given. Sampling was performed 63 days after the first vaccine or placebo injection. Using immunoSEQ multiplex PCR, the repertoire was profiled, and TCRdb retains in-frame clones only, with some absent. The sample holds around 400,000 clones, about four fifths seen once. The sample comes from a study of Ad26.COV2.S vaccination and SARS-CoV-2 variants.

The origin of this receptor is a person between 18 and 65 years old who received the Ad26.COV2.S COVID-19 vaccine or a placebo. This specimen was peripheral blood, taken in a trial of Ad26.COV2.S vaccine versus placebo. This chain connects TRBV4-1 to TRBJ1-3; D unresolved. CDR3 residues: CASSYETNSGNTIYF. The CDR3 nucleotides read TGCGCCAGCAGCTATGAAACGAACTCTGGAAACACCATATATTTT.